The 21 T cell receptor beta chains in this list originate from one sample, sequenced in a study of CD8 T cells in ankylosing spondylitis. TCRdb used MiXCR to reprocess the 5' RACE reads, holding one entry per CDR3 protein. This sample has approximately 400,000 distinct CDR3 sequences, with approximately 26% found just once. These receptors have no identified antigens. Study-wide points: Eight or nine highly homologous variants made up a TCR beta motif that seemed to typify ankylosing spondylitis blood.

Material: blood, either unsorted or a sorted T cell fraction (not recorded which). The receptors were sampled from a male donor with ankylosing spondylitis.

This clonotype appeared many times. This chain uses TRBV12-3 or TRBV12-4 with TRBJ1-1; D is undetermined. V dropped 6 bases and J dropped 1 base, with 9 bases sitting between them. The CDR3 sequence is 13 residues long. CDR3 in DNA: TGTGCCAGCAGCCAGAACAGGAACACTGAAGCTTTCTTT. Translation: CASSQNRNTEAFF.

The chain combines TRBV29-1 with TRBJ1-1; 8 nucleotides align to TRBD1. There are 13 residues in the CDR3. The ends lost 5 bases at V and 1 base at J; junction bases unmatched: 3. From germline, CDR1 is SQVTM and CDR2 ANQGSEA. The CDR3 protein is CSVWDRKNTEAFF. DNA of the CDR3: TGCAGCGTTTGGGACAGGAAGAACACTGAAGCTTTCTTT.

This clonotype was recorded a few times. V gene TRBV6-1 combines with J gene TRBJ2-1, with D perhaps matching TRBD2 (6 bases). Trimming took 2 bases from V and 8 from J, leaving 22 bases between them. The germline CDR1 and CDR2 sequences are MNHNS and SASEGT. The CDR3 is 17 residues long. The CDR3 spells CASSEIGWTTIPDEQFF. The CDR3 bases are TGTGCCAGCAGTGAAATAGGGTGGACTACTATCCCCGATGAGCAGTTCTTC.

The chain uses TRBV5-1 and TRBJ1-6; a weak D match, TRBD1 (5 bases). The V gene's germline CDR1 is SGHRS and CDR2 YFSETQ. This CDR3 is built from 15 residues. V was cut by 4 bases and J by 5 bases, with 13 bases left in between. CDR3 in amino acids: CASSRGSSNNSPLHF. The CDR3 bases are TGCGCCAGCAGCAGGGGAAGCAGTAATAATTCACCCCTCCACTTT. The whole variable domain, remainder taken from reference TRBV5-1 and TRBJ1-6, is KAGVTQTPRYLIKTRGQQVTLSCSPISGHRSVSWYQQTPGQGLQFLFEYFSETQRNKGNFPGRFSGRQFSNSRSEMNVSTLELGDSALYLCASSRGSSNNSPLHFGNGTRLTVT.

In this sample, this clonotype turned up a few times. The genes are TRBV5-1 and TRBJ2-7; D is possibly TRBD2 (5 bases). Germline lookup yields CDR1 SGHRS and CDR2 YFSETQ. The V gene lost 7 bases and the J gene lost 5 bases, with 16 bases spanning the gap. CDR3 size: 13 residues. The CDR3 DNA reads TGCGCCAGCGACCACCACGGACTGAACGAGCAGTACTTC. Its translation is CASDHHGLNEQYF.

At least ten counts were recorded for this clonotype. The chain uses TRBV18 and TRBJ2-4; the match to TRBD1 covers 8 bases. From germline, CDR1 is KGHSH and CDR2 LQKENI. J was trimmed by 7 bases and V by 0 bases; bases with no gene match: 14. The CDR3 length is 18 residues. The CDR3 spells CASSPPTGDAGLGNIQYF. CDR3 bases: TGTGCCAGCTCACCACCGACAGGGGATGCGGGCTTGGGGAACATTCAGTACTTC. Combining the CDR3 with reference TRBV18 and TRBJ2-4 gives the whole variable domain NAGVMQNPRHLVRRRGQEARLRCSPMKGHSHVYWYRQLPEEGLKFMVYLQKENIIDESGMPKERFSAEFPKEGPSILRIQQVVRGDSAAYFCASSPPTGDAGLGNIQYFGAGTRLSVL.

This clonotype was detected only a few times. The CDR3 region has the DNA TGCAGCGTTGGTGGGGCGGGATTAGACATTCAGTACTTC. This translates into CSVGGAGLDIQYF. The chain joins TRBV29-1 to TRBJ2-4; perhaps TRBD2 as D (6 bases). The V and J ends lost 4 bases and 8 bases respectively, with 15 bases between them. The length of the CDR3 is 13 residues. Germline V gene sequence: CDR1 SQVTM, CDR2 ANQGSEA.

The sample holds a few counts of this clonotype. V and J are TRBV5-1 and TRBJ2-7, with D unclear. Trimming removed 0 bases from V and 5 bases from J, with 12 bases in between. The CDR3 is made up of 14 amino acids. Per germline, CDR1 SGHRS and CDR2 YFSETQ. CDR3 DNA: TGCGCCAGCAGCTTGGTGCTAGGTAGGAACGAGCAGTACGTC. Translated, it gives CASSLVLGRNEQYV.

The chain has TRBV19 and TRBJ2-3, with a possible D match to TRBD1 (6 bases). The V end was cut by 4 bases, the J end by 4 bases, with 12 bases between. Germline V gene sequence: CDR1 LNHDA, CDR2 SQIVND (reference sequence). The CDR3 covers 14 residues. For the CDR3, the DNA is TGTGCCAGTAGTAAACAGGGAACGTCAGATACGCAGTATTTT. Protein: CASSKQGTSDTQYF.

The chain couples TRBV15 to TRBJ2-1; 9 positions match TRBD1. Germline V gene lookup returns CDR1 LNHNV and CDR2 YYDKDF (reference sequence). Trimming cost V 0 bases and J 13 bases; bases outside gene matches: 13. The CDR3 spans 16 residues. The CDR3 region has the DNA TGTGCCACCAGCAGAGATAAGGTCCTCCGGGACAGGGAACAGTTCTTC. It specifies CATSRDKVLRDREQFF.

The chain uses TRBV3-1 and TRBJ2-1; D uncertain. CDR3 length: 15 amino acids. Trimming removed 1 base from V and 0 bases from J, with 7 bases in between. Germline assignment: CDR1 LGHDT and CDR2 YNNKEL (reference sequence). CDR3: CASSQVESSYNEQFF. The CDR3 region has the DNA TGTGCCAGCAGCCAAGTGGAGAGCTCCTACAATGAGCAGTTCTTC.

This clonotype was detected only a few times. The chain employs TRBV2 and TRBJ2-1; TRBD1 agrees at 11 bases. The V gene's germline CDR1 is SNHLY and CDR2 FYNNEI. J gave up 5 bases and V 5 bases, and 8 bases lay outside the gene matches. The length of the CDR3 is 16 residues. CDR3 residues: CASSQPGQGEDNEQFF. CDR3 sequence (DNA): TGTGCCAGCAGTCAACCGGGACAGGGGGAGGACAATGAGCAGTTCTTC.

There are a few counts of this clonotype. V is TRBV12-3 or TRBV12-4 and J is TRBJ2-1, with D possibly matching TRBD1 (5 bases). The CDR3 contains 15 residues. Trimming shortened V by 3 bases and J by 5 bases, and 14 bases separated the two germline ends. Written as DNA, the CDR3 is TGTGCCAGCAGTTTCGGCCGTTCAGGGAACAATGAGCAGTTCTTC. This gives the protein CASSFGRSGNNEQFF.

A note on this clonotype: Its ends do not fully match the called genes, so a read error is possible. The V gene is TRBV25-1, the J gene TRBJ1-6; D is perhaps TRBD1 (6 bases). The CDR3 runs 13 residues. Germline CDR1 reads MGHDK; CDR2 reads SYGVNS. The CDR3 bases are TGTGCCAGCAGTGAACTACAGGGAAGGAACCTCAACTTT. Translation gives CASSELQGRNLNF.

This chain connects TRBV12-3 or TRBV12-4 to TRBJ1-6; D may be TRBD1 (5 bases). The CDR3 covers 14 residues. Trimming pared 2 bases from V and 8 bases from J, leaving 10 bases between. The CDR3 region is CASSLRGGDSPLHF. The CDR3 DNA is TGTGCCAGCAGTTTAAGGGGAGGGGATTCACCCCTCCACTTT.

This clonotype was counted a few times. The V gene is TRBV5-1, the J gene TRBJ1-1, with 7 bases that match TRBD1. The CDR3 consists of 14 residues. With V trimmed by 3 bases and J by 5 bases, 7 bases remained unmatched. Germline loops: CDR1 SGHRS, CDR2 YFSETQ. The CDR3 sequence: CASSSQGTETEAFF. The CDR3 DNA sequence: TGCGCCAGCAGCTCACAGGGGACTGAGACTGAAGCTTTCTTT.

This clonotype has ten or more counts. The chain uses TRBV12-3 or TRBV12-4 and TRBJ1-2; tentative D call: TRBD1 (5 bases). Trimming pared 5 bases from V and 3 bases from J, leaving 13 bases between. The CDR3 runs 14 residues. CDR3 sequence reads: CASSPGDGYYGYTF. DNA for the CDR3: TGTGCCAGCAGTCCCGGGGACGGATACTATGGCTACACCTTC.

This rearrangement joins TRBV24-1 to TRBJ1-2; D unresolved. Trimming removed 3 bases from V and 2 bases from J, with 9 bases in between. CDR1 and CDR2 from the germline V gene are KGHDR and SFDVKD. There are 14 residues in the CDR3. CDR3 in DNA: TGTGCCACCAGTGATACACAGATAAACTATGGCTACACCTTC. Translating it yields CATSDTQINYGYTF.

The genes are TRBV5-5 and TRBJ1-6, with D unresolved. V was shortened by 0 bases and J by 0 bases, with 7 bases between the two germline ends. The germline V gene has CDR1 SGHKS and CDR2 YYEKEE (reference sequence). The CDR3 runs to 16 residues. Here the CDR3 DNA reads TGTGCCAGCAGCTTGGAACAGAGCTCCTATAATTCACCCCTCCACTTT. Translated, it gives CASSLEQSSYNSPLHF.

This clonotype was seen at least ten times. This chain connects TRBV3-1 to TRBJ2-1; 8 bases fit TRBD1. With V trimmed by 1 base and J by 13 bases, 12 bases remained unmatched. There are 15 residues in the CDR3. Germline assignment: CDR1 LGHDT and CDR2 YNNKEL (reference sequence). In nucleotides, the CDR3 is TGTGCCAGCAGCCAAGTTCCAGGACAGGGAATAAATCAGTTCTTC. Its translation is CASSQVPGQGINQFF.

J is TRBJ2-5 and V is TRBV20-1, with 7 nucleotides matching TRBD2. The junction had 8 bases not matched to a gene; V was cut back by 5 bases and J by 2 bases. CDR3 size: 14 residues. CDR1 DFQATT and CDR2 SNEGSKA come from the germline V gene (reference sequence). This CDR3 is CSAQILAVQETQYF. CDR3 nucleotides: TGCAGTGCTCAAATTCTAGCGGTACAAGAGACCCAGTACTTC.